This T cell receptor beta chain is from a study of T cells in localized non-small cell lung cancer. Points from the study as a whole: Peak T cell clonality was found in uninvolved adjacent lung, exceeding tumor. For the top 100 tumor clones, a median roughly 53 also appeared in adjacent lung. A single tumor region was sequenced, leaving heterogeneity possible.

Sequenced by immunoSEQ multiplex PCR; TCRdb stores in-frame clones only, minus some. The sample yields tens of thousands of clones, less than 90% seen once. On this clone: Its antigen is as yet unknown.

The clonotype was recovered from a woman between 35 and 75 years old with stage I lung adenocarcinoma. The sample consisted of peripheral blood, taken before any cancer treatment.

The CDR3 sequence is CASSFDGTEAFF. Written as DNA, the CDR3 is TGTGCCAGCAGTTTTGACGGCACTGAAGCTTTCTTT. The gene calls are TRBV7-2 and TRBJ1-1; D not resolved. This CDR3 has 12 amino acids. In germline, CDR1 is SGHTA, CDR2 FQGNSA. V dropped 6 bases and J dropped 4 bases, with 9 bases sitting between them. The whole variable domain, remainder taken from reference TRBV7-2 and TRBJ1-1, is GAGVSQSPSNKVTEKGKDVELRCDPISGHTALYWYRQSLGQGLEFLIYFQGNSAPDKSGLPSDRFSAERTGGSVSTLTIQRTQQEDSAVYLCASSFDGTEAFFGQGTRLTVV.